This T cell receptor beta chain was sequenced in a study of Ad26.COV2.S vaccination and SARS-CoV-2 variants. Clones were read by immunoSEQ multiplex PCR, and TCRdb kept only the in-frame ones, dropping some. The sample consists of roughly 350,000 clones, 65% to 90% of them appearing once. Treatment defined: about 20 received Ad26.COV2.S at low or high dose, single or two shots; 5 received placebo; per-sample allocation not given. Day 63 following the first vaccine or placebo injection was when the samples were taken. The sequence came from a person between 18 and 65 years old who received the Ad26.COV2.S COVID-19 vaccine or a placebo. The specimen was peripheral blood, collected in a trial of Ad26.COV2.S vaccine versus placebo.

CDR3 coding DNA: TGTGCCAGCAGTTACTCTTCTTTCGGACAGAAGTTCTACGAGCAGTACTTC. As protein: CASSYSSFGQKFYEQYF. The gene calls are TRBV6-2 or TRBV6-3 and TRBJ2-7; D may be TRBD1 (6 bases). The CDR3 runs to 17 residues. The V gene's germline CDR1 is MNHEY and CDR2 SVGEGT. V lost 0 bases and J lost 3, with 18 bases in between.